Sequencing of this TCR beta chain was carried out in a study of EBV T-cell therapy then PD-1 blockade in nasopharyngeal carcinoma (dated by TCRdb to the early 2020s). Remarks on this clone: Its antigen is currently not known. Base qualities are not at hand, and no much larger clone is one base apart.

The meaning of the sample's treatment or condition label: AdE1-LMPpoly-expanded autologous EBV-specific T-cell therapy followed by anti-PD-1 nivolumab. Reading the germline V gene gives CDR1 ENHRY and CDR2 SYGVKD. The CDR3 numbers 15 residues from cysteine through phenylalanine. Solely the CDR3 DNA is kept, with 45 bases framed from the first base. V is reduced by 2 bases and J by 5 bases, leaving a spacing of 15 bases between them. Genomic DNA was extracted from sorted cells using the Qiagen DNeasy Kit. TCR beta chain deep sequencing was performed on the immunoSEQ platform. The original pipeline was this. The immunoSEQ Analyzer software was used to analyze the repertoire data. TCRdb mirrors the immuneACCESS table, restricted to in-frame sequences. Some clones are absent from its copies; in checked studies, under half trace to an unresolved V gene, and the reason for the others is unknown. V and J calls and clone size come straight from that table; D and trimming were deduced from the DNA. The sample contains 20,000 or so clones, 84% of them found a single time. The ten top clones hold approximately 30% of the sample.

The V and J genes are TRBV10-3 and TRBJ1-1; a tentative D call is TRBD1 (5 bases match). This sequence originates from a man between 40 and 49 years old with nasopharyngeal carcinoma. The material was CD8+ T cells from blood, obtained at approximately day 62 from a patient whose treatment included autologous EBV-specific T cells and nivolumab. The DNA sequence is as follows: TGTGCCATCAGTGAGCCGGGGCGGGGAGTTACTGAAGCTTTCTTT. Translation gives CAISEPGRGVTEAFF.